This T cell receptor (beta chain) was sequenced during a study of T cells in narcolepsy. Only in-frame clones appear in the TCRdb table, and some are missing; sequencing was by immunoSEQ multiplex PCR. The sample consists of around 16,000 clones, approximately 85% of them appearing once. A word on this clone: Its antigen is as yet unknown.

V dropped 7 bases and J dropped 5 bases, with 18 bases sitting between them. The CDR3 is 14 amino acids. The germline V gene encodes CDR1 LNHDA and CDR2 SQIVND (reference sequence). The study's findings and limits: Same-patient CSF and blood CD4+ T cell clonotypes included HCRT-specific and TRIB2-specific autoreactive ones. Blood of same and different patients, but not healthy controls, reportedly held recurring autoreactive clonotypes.

The chain employs TRBV19 and TRBJ2-7; TRBD2 is a possible D gene (6 bases). This sequence was found in a human donor in good health. Material for sequencing was memory (CD45RA-) CD4+ T cells from blood. The CDR3 loop is CASKPSALMDEQYF. The CDR3 DNA reads TGTGCCAGTAAACCTAGCGCCCTGATGGACGAGCAGTACTTC.